This entry describes one T cell receptor beta chain. Its antigen is as yet unknown. 13 Jbeta primers and 60 Vbeta primers were used for the PCR. Data came from immunoSEQ multiplex PCR; TCRdb stores just in-frame clones and leaves some out. This table lists more than 95,000 clones. This record belongs to a study of cytomegalovirus exposure and HLA in healthy donors. About the research overall: There were some 380 genotyped donors. Of these, 81% fell in the genetic ancestry cluster associated with self-reported Caucasian donors.

Study-wide results and limits: In an earlier analysis, about 87% or about 30%: the productive usage of most TCR beta V segments.

The junction had 11 bases not matched to a gene; V was cut back by 3 bases and J by 7 bases. Germline CDR1 is SNHLY and CDR2 is FYNNEI. The CDR3 has 16 residues. The chain joins TRBV2 to TRBJ1-4, with 7 bases aligning to TRBD1. This TCR came from a man aged 25-45 years in good health and CMV-seronegative. Sequenced sample: PBMCs. The CDR3 sequence: CASSEISTGLGEKLFF. The CDR3 DNA sequence: TGTGCCAGCAGTGAGATTTCGACAGGGTTGGGTGAAAAACTGTTTTTT.